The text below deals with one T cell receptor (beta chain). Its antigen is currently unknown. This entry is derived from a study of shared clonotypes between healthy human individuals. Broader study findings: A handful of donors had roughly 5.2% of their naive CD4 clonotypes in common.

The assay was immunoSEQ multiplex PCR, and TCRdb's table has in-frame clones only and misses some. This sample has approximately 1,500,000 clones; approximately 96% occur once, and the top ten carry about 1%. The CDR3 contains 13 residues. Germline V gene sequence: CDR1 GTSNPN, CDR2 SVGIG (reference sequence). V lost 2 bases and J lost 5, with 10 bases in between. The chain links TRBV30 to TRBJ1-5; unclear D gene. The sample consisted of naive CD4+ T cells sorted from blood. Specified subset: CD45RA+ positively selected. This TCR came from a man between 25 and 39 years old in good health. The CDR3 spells CAWSRTYDQPQHF. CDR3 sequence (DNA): TGTGCCTGGAGTAGGACTTACGATCAGCCCCAGCATTTT.